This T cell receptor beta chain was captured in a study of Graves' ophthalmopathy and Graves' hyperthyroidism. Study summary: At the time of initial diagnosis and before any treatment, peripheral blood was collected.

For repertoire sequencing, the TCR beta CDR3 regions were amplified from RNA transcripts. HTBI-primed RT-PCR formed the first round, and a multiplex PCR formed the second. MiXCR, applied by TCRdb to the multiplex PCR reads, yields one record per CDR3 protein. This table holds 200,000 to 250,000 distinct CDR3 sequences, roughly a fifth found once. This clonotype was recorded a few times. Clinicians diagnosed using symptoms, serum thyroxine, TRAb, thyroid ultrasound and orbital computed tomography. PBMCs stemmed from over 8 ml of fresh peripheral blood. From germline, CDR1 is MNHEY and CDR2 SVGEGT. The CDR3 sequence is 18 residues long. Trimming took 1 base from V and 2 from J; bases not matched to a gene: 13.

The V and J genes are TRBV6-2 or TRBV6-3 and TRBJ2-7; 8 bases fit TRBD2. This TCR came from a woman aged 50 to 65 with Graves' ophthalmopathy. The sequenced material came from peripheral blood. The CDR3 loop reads CASSYLASGRIKPYEQYF. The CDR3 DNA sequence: TGTGCCAGCAGTTACTTGGCTAGCGGGCGAATCAAACCCTACGAGCAGTACTTC.